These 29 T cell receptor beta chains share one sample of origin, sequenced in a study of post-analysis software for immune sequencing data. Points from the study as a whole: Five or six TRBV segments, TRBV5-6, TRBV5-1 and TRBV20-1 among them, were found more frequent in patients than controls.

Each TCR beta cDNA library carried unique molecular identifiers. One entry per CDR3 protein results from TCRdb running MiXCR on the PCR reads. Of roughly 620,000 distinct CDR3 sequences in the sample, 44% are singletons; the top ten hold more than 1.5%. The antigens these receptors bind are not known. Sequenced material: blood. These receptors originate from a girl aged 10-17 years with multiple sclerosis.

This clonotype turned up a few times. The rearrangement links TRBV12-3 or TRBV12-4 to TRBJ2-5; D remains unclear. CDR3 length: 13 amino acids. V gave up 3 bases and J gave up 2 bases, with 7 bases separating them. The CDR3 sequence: CASSLDLQETQYF. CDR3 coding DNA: TGTGCCAGCAGTTTGGATCTGCAAGAGACCCAGTACTTC.

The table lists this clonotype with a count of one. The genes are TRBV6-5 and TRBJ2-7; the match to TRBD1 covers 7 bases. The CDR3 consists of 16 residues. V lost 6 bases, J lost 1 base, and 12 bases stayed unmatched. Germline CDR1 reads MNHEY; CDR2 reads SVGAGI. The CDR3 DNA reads TGTGCCAGCAGCTTACTTAGAGGGGGCCATTCCTACGAGCAGTACTTC. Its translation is CASSLLRGGHSYEQYF.

CDR3 coding DNA: TGTGCCAGCAGCTTTCGATTACCTTCTGAGGGGGCAGATACGCAGTATTTT. Encoded protein: CASSFRLPSEGADTQYF. This rearrangement joins TRBV5-6 to TRBJ2-3; a weak D match, TRBD1 (6 bases). The CDR3 is made up of 17 amino acids. Trimming pared 2 bases from V and 4 bases from J, leaving 20 bases between. CDR1 SGHDT and CDR2 YYEEEE come from the germline V gene.

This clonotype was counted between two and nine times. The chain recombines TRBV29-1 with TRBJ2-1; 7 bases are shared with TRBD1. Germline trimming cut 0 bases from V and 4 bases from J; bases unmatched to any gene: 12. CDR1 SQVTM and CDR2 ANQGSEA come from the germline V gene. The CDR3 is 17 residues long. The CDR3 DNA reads TGCAGCGTTGAAGATCTGAATCCGGGACAGATTTACAATGAGCAGTTCTTC. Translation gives CSVEDLNPGQIYNEQFF.

In DNA form, the CDR3 reads TGTGCCAGCAGTGGCGACGGCTCCTATAATTCACCCCTCCACTTT. Its translation: CASSGDGSYNSPLHF. This rearrangement joins TRBV25-1 to TRBJ1-6, with unresolved D. In germline, CDR1 is MGHDK, CDR2 SYGVNS. The ends were cut back, 4 bases at V and 0 bases at J, with 7 bases in the middle. This CDR3 is 15 amino acids long.

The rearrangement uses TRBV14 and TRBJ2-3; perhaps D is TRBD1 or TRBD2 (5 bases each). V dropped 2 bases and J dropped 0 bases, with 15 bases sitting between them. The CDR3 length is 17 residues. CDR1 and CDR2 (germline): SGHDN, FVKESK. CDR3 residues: CASSQPRGDTSTDTQYF. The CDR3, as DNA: TGTGCCAGCAGCCAACCCCGAGGGGATACAAGCACAGATACGCAGTATTTT.

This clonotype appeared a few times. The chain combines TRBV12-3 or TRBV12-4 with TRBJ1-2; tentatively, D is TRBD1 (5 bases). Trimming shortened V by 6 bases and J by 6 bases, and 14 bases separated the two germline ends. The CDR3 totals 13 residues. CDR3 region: CASSSGAWDGYTF. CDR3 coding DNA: TGTGCCAGCAGCTCCGGGGCCTGGGATGGCTACACCTTC.

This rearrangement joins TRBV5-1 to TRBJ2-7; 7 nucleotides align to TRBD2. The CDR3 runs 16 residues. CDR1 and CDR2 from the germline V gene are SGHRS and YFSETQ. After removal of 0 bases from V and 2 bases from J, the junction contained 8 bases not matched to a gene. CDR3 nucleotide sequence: TGCGCCAGCAGCTTGGGAGCGGGGCTCACTACCTACGAGCAGTACTTC. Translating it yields CASSLGAGLTTYEQYF.

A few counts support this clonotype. DNA of the CDR3: TGTGCCAGCAGCTCCCTACCTGGTACGCAGTATTTT. It encodes CASSSLPGTQYF. This chain connects TRBV7-2 to TRBJ2-3, with D uncertain. This CDR3 comprises 12 residues. Trimming shortened V by 4 bases and J by 8 bases, and 10 bases separated the two germline ends. Per the germline V gene, CDR1 is SGHTA and CDR2 is FQGNSA.

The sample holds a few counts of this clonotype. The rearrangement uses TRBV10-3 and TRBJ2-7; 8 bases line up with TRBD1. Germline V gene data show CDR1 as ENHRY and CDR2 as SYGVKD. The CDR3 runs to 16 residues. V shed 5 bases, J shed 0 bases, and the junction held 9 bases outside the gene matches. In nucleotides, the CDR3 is TGTGCCATCAGTAAACTTACAGGGGGTCTCTCCTACGAGCAGTACTTC. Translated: CAISKLTGGLSYEQYF.

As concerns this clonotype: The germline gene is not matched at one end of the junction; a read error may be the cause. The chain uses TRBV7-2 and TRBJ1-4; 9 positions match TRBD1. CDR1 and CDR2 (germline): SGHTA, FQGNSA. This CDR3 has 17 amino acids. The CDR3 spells CASSLDRGPATSEKLFF. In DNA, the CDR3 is TGTGCCAGCAGCCTGGACAGGGGACCGGCAACTAGTGAAAAACTGTTTTTT.

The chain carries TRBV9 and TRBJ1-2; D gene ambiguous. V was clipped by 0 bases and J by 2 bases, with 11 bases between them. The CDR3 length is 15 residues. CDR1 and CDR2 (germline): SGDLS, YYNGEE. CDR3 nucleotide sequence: TGTGCCAGCAGCGTAGACGGGGAAGGGAACTATGGCTACACCTTC. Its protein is CASSVDGEGNYGYTF.

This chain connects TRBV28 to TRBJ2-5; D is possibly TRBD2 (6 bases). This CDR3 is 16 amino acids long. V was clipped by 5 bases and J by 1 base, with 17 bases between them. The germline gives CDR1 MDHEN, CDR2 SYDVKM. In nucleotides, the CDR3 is TGTGCCAGCAGTCCTGCCTCCCGGGGGTCCCAAGAGACCCAGTACTTC. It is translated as CASSPASRGSQETQYF.

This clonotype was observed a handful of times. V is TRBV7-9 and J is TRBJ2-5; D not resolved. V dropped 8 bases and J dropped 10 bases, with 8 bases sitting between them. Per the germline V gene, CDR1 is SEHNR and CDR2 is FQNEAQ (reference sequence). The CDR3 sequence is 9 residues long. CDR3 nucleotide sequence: TGTGCCAGCGGCCGCGACCAGTACTTC. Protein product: CASGRDQYF. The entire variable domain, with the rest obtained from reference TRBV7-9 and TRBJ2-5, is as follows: DTGVSQNPRHKITKRGQNVTFRCDPISEHNRLYWYRQTLGQGPEFLTYFQNEAQLEKSRLLSDRFSAERPKGSFSTLEIQRTEQGDSAMYLCASGRDQYFGPGTRLLVL.

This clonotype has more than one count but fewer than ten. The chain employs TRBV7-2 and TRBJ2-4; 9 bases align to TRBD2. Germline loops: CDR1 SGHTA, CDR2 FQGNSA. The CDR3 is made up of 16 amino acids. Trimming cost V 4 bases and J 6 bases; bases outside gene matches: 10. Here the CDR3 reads CASSSQAGGRGNIQYF. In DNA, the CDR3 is TGTGCCAGCAGCTCGCAGGCGGGGGGGCGGGGAAACATTCAGTACTTC.

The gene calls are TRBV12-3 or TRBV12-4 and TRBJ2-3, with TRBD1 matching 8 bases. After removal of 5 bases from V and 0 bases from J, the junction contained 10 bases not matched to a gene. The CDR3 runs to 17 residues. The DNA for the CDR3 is TGTGCCAGCAGTCTAAGAGGACAGGGAAGAAGCACAGATACGCAGTATTTT. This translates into CASSLRGQGRSTDTQYF.

CDR3 sequence: CASSKDSLTYEQYF. CDR3 coding DNA: TGTGCCAGCAGCAAAGACAGTTTAACCTACGAGCAGTACTTC. The chain combines TRBV7-2 with TRBJ2-7; possible D gene TRBD1, 5 bases. Germline CDR1 SGHTA, CDR2 FQGNSA. The CDR3 extends over 14 amino acids. Trimming pared 5 bases from V and 2 bases from J, leaving 13 bases between.

The CDR3 spells CASSSLDGRAYEQYF. The DNA for the CDR3 is TGTGCCAGCAGCTCCCTAGACGGTCGGGCCTACGAGCAGTACTTC. The chain links TRBV7-8 to TRBJ2-7, with D uncertain. CDR3 length equals 15 residues. Germline V CDR1 and CDR2: SGHVS, FQNEAQ. V was shortened by 4 bases and J by 2 bases, with 15 bases between the two germline ends.

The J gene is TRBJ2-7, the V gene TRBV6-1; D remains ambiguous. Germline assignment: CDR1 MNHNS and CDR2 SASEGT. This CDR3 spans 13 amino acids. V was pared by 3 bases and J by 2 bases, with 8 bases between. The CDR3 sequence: CASSESMPYEQYF. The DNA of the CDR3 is TGTGCCAGCAGTGAGTCCATGCCCTACGAGCAGTACTTC.

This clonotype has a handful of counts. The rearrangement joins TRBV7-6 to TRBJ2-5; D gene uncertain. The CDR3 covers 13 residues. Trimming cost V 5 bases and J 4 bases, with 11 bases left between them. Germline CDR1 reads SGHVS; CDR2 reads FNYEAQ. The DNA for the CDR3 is TGTGCCAGCAGCGCCGCCCTCTTAGAGACCCAGTACTTC. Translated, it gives CASSAALLETQYF.

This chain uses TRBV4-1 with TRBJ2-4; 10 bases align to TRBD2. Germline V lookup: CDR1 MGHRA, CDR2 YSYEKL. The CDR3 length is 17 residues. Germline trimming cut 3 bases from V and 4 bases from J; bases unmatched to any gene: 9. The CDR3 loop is CASSQRLAGFAKNIQYF. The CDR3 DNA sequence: TGCGCCAGCAGCCAGCGACTAGCGGGTTTTGCGAAAAACATTCAGTACTTC.

CDR3 coding DNA: TGCGCCAGCAGCTTGATGACTAGCGGGAGCGGACACGAGCAGTACTTC. Its translation is CASSLMTSGSGHEQYF. The V call is TRBV5-1, the J call TRBJ2-5, with 12 bases that match TRBD2. The closer fit of TRBJ2-7 to the DNA end suggests the J call may be wrong. CDR1 is SGHRS and CDR2 is YFSETQ in the germline V gene. The CDR3 runs to 16 residues.

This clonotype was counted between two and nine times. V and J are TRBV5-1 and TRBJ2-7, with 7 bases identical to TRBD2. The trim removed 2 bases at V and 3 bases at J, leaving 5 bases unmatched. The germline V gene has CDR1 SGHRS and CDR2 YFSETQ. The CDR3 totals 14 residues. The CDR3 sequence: CASSLGGEGYEQYF. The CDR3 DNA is TGCGCCAGCAGCTTAGGCGGGGAGGGCTACGAGCAGTACTTC.

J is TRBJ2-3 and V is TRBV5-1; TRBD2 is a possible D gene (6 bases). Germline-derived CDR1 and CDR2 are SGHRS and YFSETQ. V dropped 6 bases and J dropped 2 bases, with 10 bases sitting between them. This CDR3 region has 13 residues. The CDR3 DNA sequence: TGCGCCAGCAAACGGGGACTCACAGATACGCAGTATTTT. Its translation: CASKRGLTDTQYF. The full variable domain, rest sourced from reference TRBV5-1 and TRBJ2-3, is KAGVTQTPRYLIKTRGQQVTLSCSPISGHRSVSWYQQTPGQGLQFLFEYFSETQRNKGNFPGRFSGRQFSNSRSEMNVSTLELGDSALYLCASKRGLTDTQYFGPGTRLTVL.

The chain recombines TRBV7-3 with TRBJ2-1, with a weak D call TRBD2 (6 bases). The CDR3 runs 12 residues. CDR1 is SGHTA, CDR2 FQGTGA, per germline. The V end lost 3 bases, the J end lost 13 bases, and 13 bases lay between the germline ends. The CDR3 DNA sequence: TGTGCCAGCAGCTTCAACCGGGACTCACAGTTCTTC. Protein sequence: CASSFNRDSQFF. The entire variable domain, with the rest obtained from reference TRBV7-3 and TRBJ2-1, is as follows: GAGVSQTPSNKVTEKGKYVELRCDPISGHTALYWYRQSLGQGPEFLIYFQGTGAADDSGLPNDRFFAVRPEGSVSTLKIQRTERGDSAVYLCASSFNRDSQFFGPGTRLTVL.

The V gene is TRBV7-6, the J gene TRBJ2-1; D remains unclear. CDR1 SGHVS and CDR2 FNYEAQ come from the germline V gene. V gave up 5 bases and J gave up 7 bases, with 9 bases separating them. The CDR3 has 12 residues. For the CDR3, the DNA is TGTGCCAGCAGCGCCCGTCCGAATGAGCAGTTCTTC. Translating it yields CASSARPNEQFF.

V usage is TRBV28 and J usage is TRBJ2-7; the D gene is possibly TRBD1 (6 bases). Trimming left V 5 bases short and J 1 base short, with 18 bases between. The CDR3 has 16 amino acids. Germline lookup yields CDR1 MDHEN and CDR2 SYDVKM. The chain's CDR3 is CASSPEQGPRSYEQYF. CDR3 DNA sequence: TGTGCCAGCAGTCCCGAACAGGGACCGAGGTCCTACGAGCAGTACTTC. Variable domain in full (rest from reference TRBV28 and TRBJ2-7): DVKVTQSSRYLVKRTGEKVFLECVQDMDHENMFWYRQDPGLGLRLIYFSYDVKMKEKGDIPEGYSVSREKKERFSLILESASTNQTSMYLCASSPEQGPRSYEQYFGPGTRLTVT.

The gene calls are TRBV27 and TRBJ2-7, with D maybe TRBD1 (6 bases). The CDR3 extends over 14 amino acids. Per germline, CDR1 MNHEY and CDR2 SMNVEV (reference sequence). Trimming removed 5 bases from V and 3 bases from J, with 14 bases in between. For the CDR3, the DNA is TGTGCCAGCAGTCCCGAGACCAGGGGCTACGAGCAGTACTTC. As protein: CASSPETRGYEQYF.

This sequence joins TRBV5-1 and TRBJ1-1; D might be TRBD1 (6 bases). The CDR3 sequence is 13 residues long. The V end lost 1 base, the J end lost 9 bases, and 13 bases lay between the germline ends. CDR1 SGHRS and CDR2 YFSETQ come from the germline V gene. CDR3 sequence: CASSLKNRDKAFF. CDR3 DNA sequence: TGCGCCAGCAGCTTGAAAAACAGGGACAAAGCTTTCTTT.